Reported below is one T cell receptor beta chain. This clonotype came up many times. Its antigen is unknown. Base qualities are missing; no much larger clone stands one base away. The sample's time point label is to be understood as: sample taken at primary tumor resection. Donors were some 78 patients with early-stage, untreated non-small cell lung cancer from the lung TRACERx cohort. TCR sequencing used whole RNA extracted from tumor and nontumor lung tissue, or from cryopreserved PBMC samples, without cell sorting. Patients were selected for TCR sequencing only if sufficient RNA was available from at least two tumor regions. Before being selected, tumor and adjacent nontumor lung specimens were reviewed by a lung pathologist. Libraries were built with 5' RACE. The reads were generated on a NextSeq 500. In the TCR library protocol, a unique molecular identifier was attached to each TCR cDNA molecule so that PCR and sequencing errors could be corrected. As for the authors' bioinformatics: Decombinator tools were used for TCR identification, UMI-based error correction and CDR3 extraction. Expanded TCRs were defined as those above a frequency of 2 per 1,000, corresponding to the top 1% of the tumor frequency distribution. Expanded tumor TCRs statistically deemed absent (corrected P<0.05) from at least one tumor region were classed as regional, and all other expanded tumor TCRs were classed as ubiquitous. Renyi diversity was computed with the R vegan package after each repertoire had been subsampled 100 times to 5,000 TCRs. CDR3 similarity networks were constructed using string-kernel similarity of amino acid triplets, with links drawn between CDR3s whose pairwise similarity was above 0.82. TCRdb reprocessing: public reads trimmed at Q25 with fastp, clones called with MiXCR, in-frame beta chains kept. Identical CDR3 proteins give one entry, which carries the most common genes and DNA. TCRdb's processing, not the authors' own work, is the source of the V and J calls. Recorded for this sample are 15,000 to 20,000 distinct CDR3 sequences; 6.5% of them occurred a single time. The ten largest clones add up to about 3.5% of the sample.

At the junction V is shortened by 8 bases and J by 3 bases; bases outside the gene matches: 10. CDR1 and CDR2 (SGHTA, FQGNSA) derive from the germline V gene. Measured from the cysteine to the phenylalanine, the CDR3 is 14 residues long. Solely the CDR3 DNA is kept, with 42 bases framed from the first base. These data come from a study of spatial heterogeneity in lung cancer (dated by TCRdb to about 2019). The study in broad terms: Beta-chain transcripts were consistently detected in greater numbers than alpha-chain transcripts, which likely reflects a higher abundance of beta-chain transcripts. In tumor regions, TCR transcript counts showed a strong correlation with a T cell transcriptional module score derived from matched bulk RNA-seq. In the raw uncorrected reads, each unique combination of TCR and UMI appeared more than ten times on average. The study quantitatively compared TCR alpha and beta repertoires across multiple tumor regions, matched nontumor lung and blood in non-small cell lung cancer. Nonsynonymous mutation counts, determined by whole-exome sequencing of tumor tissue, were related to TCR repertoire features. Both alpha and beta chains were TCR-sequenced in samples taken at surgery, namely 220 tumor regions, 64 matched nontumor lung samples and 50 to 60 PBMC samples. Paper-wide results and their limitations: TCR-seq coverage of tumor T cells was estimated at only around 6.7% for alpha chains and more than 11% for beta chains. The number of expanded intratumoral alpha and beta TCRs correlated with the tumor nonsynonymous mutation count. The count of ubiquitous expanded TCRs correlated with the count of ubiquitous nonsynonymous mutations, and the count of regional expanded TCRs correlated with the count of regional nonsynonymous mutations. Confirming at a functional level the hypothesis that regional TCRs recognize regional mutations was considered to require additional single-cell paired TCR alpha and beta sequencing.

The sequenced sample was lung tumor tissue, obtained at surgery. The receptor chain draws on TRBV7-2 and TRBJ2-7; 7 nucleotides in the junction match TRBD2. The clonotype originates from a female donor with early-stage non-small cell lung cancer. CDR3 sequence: CASGLWGGSYEQYF. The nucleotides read TGTGCCAGCGGACTATGGGGCGGGAGCTACGAGCAGTACTTC.